The 3 T cell receptor beta chains in this list originate from one sample, sequenced in a study of blood T cell repertoires in COVID-19. Produced via immunoSEQ multiplex PCR; TCRdb's table is partial and in-frame only. The table includes around 70,000 clones, around 87% detected once. Material: peripheral blood. These receptors originate from a human donor in a cohort sampled during active COVID-19.

The V gene is TRBV5-4, the J gene TRBJ2-3; 9 bases agree with TRBD2. V lost 2 bases and J lost 1; bases outside the gene matches: 8. Germline assignment: CDR1 SGHNT and CDR2 YYREEE (reference sequence). The CDR3 is made up of 17 amino acids. The CDR3 protein is CASSLGRGGRGTDTQYF. CDR3 nucleotides: TGTGCCAGCAGCTTAGGGCGGGGGGGCCGCGGCACAGATACGCAGTATTTT.

The count of this clone is one. The V and J genes are TRBV6-4 and TRBJ2-1; TRBD2 is a possible D gene (6 bases). CDR1 and CDR2 from the germline V gene are MRHNA and SNTAGT. Trimming stripped 2 bases from V and 6 bases from J, with 14 bases between. The CDR3 totals 15 residues. CDR3 residues: CASSDGAGKLNEQFF. The DNA of the CDR3 is TGTGCCAGCAGTGACGGGGCGGGGAAACTCAATGAGCAGTTCTTC.

The chain couples TRBV29-1 to TRBJ1-2; 9 positions agree with TRBD1. With V trimmed by 7 bases and J by 6 bases, 12 bases remained unmatched. Germline assignment: CDR1 SQVTM and CDR2 ANQGSEA. The CDR3 is 14 residues long. Written as DNA, the CDR3 is TGCAGCGCCTACCTCGGGACAGGGATTCATGGCTACACCTTC. Translating gives CSAYLGTGIHGYTF.